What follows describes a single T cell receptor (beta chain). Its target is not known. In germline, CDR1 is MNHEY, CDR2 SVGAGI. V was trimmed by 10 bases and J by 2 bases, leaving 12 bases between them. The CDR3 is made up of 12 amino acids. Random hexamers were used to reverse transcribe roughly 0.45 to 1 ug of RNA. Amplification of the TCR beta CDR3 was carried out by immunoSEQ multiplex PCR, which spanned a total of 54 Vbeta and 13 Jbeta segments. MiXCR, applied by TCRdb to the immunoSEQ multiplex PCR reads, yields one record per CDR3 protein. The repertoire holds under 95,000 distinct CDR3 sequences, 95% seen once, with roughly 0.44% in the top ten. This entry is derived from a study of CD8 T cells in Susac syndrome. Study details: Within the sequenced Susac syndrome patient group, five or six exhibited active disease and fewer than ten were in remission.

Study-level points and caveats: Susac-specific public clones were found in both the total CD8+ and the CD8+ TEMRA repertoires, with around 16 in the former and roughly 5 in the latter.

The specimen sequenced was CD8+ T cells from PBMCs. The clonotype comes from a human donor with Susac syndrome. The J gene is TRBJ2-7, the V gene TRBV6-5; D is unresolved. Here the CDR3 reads CATLDITYEQYF. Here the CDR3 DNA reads TGTGCCACCTTAGACATTACCTACGAGCAGTACTTC.